The 17 T cell receptor beta chains listed next were all sequenced from one sample in a study of technical replicates of blood from several donors. Profiling relied on immunoSEQ multiplex PCR, and the TCRdb table lists in-frame clones only, not all of them. Of around 67,000 clones in the sample, around 90% were seen once. The sample consisted of T cells isolated from PBMCs. The receptor set was obtained from a human donor in good health.

The V call is TRBV27, the J call TRBJ2-1, with 7 bases fitting TRBD1. Germline V gene sequence: CDR1 MNHEY, CDR2 SMNVEV (reference sequence). V lost 6 bases and J lost 7; bases outside the gene matches: 9. The length of the CDR3 is 14 residues. The CDR3 is CASSKGAALNEQFF. CDR3 in DNA: TGTGCCAGCAGCAAGGGGGCAGCCCTAAATGAGCAGTTCTTC.

The chain has TRBV30 and TRBJ1-4; D perhaps matches TRBD1 (5 bases). This CDR3 spans 15 amino acids. The germline gives CDR1 GTSNPN, CDR2 SVGIG (reference sequence). Deletions cut 4 bases from V and 0 bases from J, with 12 bases between. The CDR3 loop is CAWTSGGTTNEKLFF. The CDR3 coding sequence is TGTGCCTGGACCAGCGGGGGGACAACTAATGAAAAACTGTTTTTT.

The chain couples TRBV19 to TRBJ2-3; the match to TRBD2 covers 11 bases. Germline CDR1 is LNHDA and CDR2 is SQIVND (reference sequence). The CDR3 spans 13 residues. V was pared by 9 bases and J by 3 bases, with 2 bases of the junction left unmatched. DNA for the CDR3: TGTGCCAGCGGGACTAGCGGTACAGATACGCAGTATTTT. Protein: CASGTSGTDTQYF.

The rearrangement uses TRBV23-1 and TRBJ1-2; D is undetermined. TRBV23-1 is given ORF status, its function remaining uncertain. Trimming took off 1 base at V and 4 bases at J, with 19 bases between the two ends. The CDR3 covers 17 residues. CDR3 protein: CASSQFRVWGDTYGYTF. CDR3 DNA sequence: TGCGCCAGCAGTCAATTTCGCGTTTGGGGAGATACCTATGGCTACACCTTC.

This chain connects TRBV19 to TRBJ1-5; 10 bases are shared with TRBD1. Unmatched junction bases numbered 5, after V lost 5 bases and J lost 4 bases. Germline assignment: CDR1 LNHDA and CDR2 SQIVND (reference sequence). The CDR3 totals 15 residues. CDR3 residues: CASSVGTGENQPQHF. The CDR3, as DNA: TGTGCCAGTAGTGTAGGGACAGGGGAGAATCAGCCCCAGCATTTT.

The chain couples TRBV10-3 to TRBJ2-7; 7 bases agree with TRBD2. Trimming cost V 4 bases and J 3 bases; bases outside gene matches: 9. Germline V gene sequence: CDR1 ENHRY, CDR2 SYGVKD. This CDR3 is built from 15 residues. The CDR3 loop reads CAISVPAGSYYEQYF. The CDR3 region has the DNA TGTGCCATCAGTGTTCCAGCGGGATCGTACTACGAGCAGTACTTC.

The J gene is TRBJ2-5, the V gene TRBV6-1; 11 bases fit TRBD1. With 7 bases clipped from V and 5 bases from J, the junction kept 9 bases outside the gene matches. The CDR3 contains 15 residues. The germline V gene encodes CDR1 MNHNS and CDR2 SASEGT. CDR3 nucleotides: TGTGCCAGCACCGAGGACAGGGGGCGTGAGGAGACCCAGTACTTC. Translation gives CASTEDRGREETQYF.

The chain has TRBV4-3 and TRBJ1-2, with D hard to call. Trimming removed 0 bases at V and 8 bases at J, with 10 bases between. CDR1 LGHNA and CDR2 YSLEER come from the germline V gene. The CDR3 length is 13 residues. CDR3: CASSQERGGGYTF. The CDR3, as DNA: TGCGCCAGCAGCCAAGAACGGGGTGGGGGCTACACCTTC.

V and J are TRBV6-1 and TRBJ2-1; D might be TRBD2 (6 bases). This CDR3 contains 16 residues. CDR1 is MNHNS, CDR2 SASEGT, per germline. With 2 bases removed from V and 7 bases from J, the gap between germline ends came to 18 bases. CDR3 nucleotides: TGTGCCAGCAGTGAATCCCAAGTCATAGCGGTGAATGAGCAGTTCTTC. Translating gives CASSESQVIAVNEQFF.

The V gene is TRBV2, the J gene TRBJ2-1, with 8 bases identical to TRBD2. Germline trimming cut 11 bases from V and 3 bases from J; bases unmatched to any gene: 9. The length of the CDR3 is 14 residues. Germline CDR1 and CDR2: SNHLY and FYNNEI. The CDR3 region has the DNA TGTGCCGCTAGATCGGGAGGGGGCTACAATGAGCAGTTCTTC. Its protein product is CAARSGGGYNEQFF.

This chain connects TRBV30 to TRBJ2-7; D may be TRBD1 (6 bases). Germline assignment: CDR1 GTSNPN and CDR2 SVGIG (reference sequence). The CDR3 has 12 amino acids. Trimming shortened V by 4 bases and J by 2 bases, and 9 bases separated the two germline ends. CDR3 residues: CAWNWGPYEQYF. Written as DNA, the CDR3 is TGTGCCTGGAACTGGGGGCCCTACGAGCAGTACTTC.

V is TRBV30 and J is TRBJ1-5, with D perhaps matching TRBD1 (6 bases). Per the germline V gene, CDR1 is GTSNPN and CDR2 is SVGIG (reference sequence). Trimming took off 3 bases at V and 6 bases at J, with 15 bases between the two ends. The CDR3 sequence is 14 residues long. DNA of the CDR3: TGTGCCTGGAGAGGGGTGGGGGCCGGTCAGCCCCAGCATTTT. Its translation is CAWRGVGAGQPQHF. The complete variable domain, with remaining parts taken from reference TRBV30 and TRBJ1-5, reads SQTIHQWPATLVQPVGSPLSLECTVEGTSNPNLYWYRQAAGRGLQLLFYSVGIGQISSEVPQNLSASRPQDRQFILSSKKLLLSDSGFYLCAWRGVGAGQPQHFGDGTRLSIL.

This sequence joins TRBV7-8 and TRBJ2-7, with 8 nucleotides matching TRBD2. CDR1 is SGHVS and CDR2 is FQNEAQ in the germline V gene. CDR3 length: 15 amino acids. V lost 0 bases and J lost 5; bases outside the gene matches: 6. The CDR3 spells CASSLAQREMDEQYF. DNA for the CDR3: TGTGCCAGCAGCTTAGCTCAGCGGGAGATGGACGAGCAGTACTTC. The full variable domain, its missing parts supplied by reference TRBV7-8 and TRBJ2-7, is GAGVSQSPRYKVAKRGQDVALRCDPISGHVSLFWYQQALGQGPEFLTYFQNEAQLDKSGLPSDRFFAERPEGSVSTLKIQRTQQEDSAVYLCASSLAQREMDEQYFGPGTRLTVT.

The gene calls are TRBV28 and TRBJ1-2; the D gene is possibly TRBD1 (6 bases). Germline CDR1 reads MDHEN; CDR2 reads SYDVKM. The ends were cut back, 8 bases at V and 4 bases at J, with 11 bases in the middle. This CDR3 has 12 amino acids. CDR3 sequence reads: CASAPGAYGYTF. For the CDR3, the DNA is TGTGCCAGCGCCCCAGGGGCCTATGGCTACACCTTC.

The chain carries TRBV19 and TRBJ2-1, with 9 bases that match TRBD1. Trimming removed 4 bases from V and 9 bases from J; junction bases left unmatched: 10. CDR3 length: 15 amino acids. The germline V gene has CDR1 LNHDA and CDR2 SQIVND (reference sequence). The CDR3 loop is CASSTQGALGSEQFF. Written as DNA, the CDR3 is TGTGCCAGTAGTACACAGGGGGCGTTGGGGAGTGAGCAGTTCTTC.

The V and J genes are TRBV6-1 and TRBJ2-6, with 8 bases aligning to TRBD1. The CDR3 has 15 amino acids. J lost 2 bases, V lost 4 bases, and 1 base had no gene match. Germline CDR1 MNHNS, CDR2 SASEGT. CDR3 region: CASSAQGAGANVLTF. The CDR3 DNA reads as TGTGCCAGCAGTGCACAGGGGGCTGGGGCCAACGTCCTGACTTTC.

The chain uses TRBV4-1 and TRBJ2-7, with 12 positions matching TRBD2. The junction had 8 bases not matched to a gene; V was cut back by 1 base and J by 7 bases. Germline CDR1 and CDR2: MGHRA and YSYEKL. This CDR3 has 16 residues. CDR3 coding DNA: TGCGCCAGCAGCCAAGGCCGACTAGCGGGAGTAAAAGAGCAGTACTTC. Encoded protein: CASSQGRLAGVKEQYF.